This T cell receptor beta chain was identified during a study of CD8+CD57+ T cells in acquired aplastic anemia. Flow cytometry had shown expanded CD8+CD57+ cells in the patients chosen for sequencing. TCR beta VDJ and CDR3 profiling used genomic DNA as template. TCRdb redid the calling of the reads with MiXCR, one entry per CDR3 protein. The data hold around 80,000 distinct CDR3 sequences, with just over 70% observed a single time. Germline-derived CDR1 and CDR2 are SQVTM and ANQGSEA. The trim removed 3 bases at V and 3 bases at J, leaving 4 bases unmatched. CDR3 length: 13 residues. The chain carries TRBV29-1 and TRBJ2-7; 8 positions match TRBD1. This TCR came from a human donor with aplastic anemia. Sequencing was done on a sample of sorted CD4+, CD8+, or CD8+CD57+ T cells (not recorded which) from PBMCs. CDR3 nucleotides: TGCAGCGTTGATGGCGGACAGGGCTACGAGCAGTACTTC. Residues: CSVDGGQGYEQYF.